This T cell receptor (beta chain) was found in a study of T cells in Graves' hyperthyroidism and ophthalmopathy (dated by TCRdb to about 2019). At the level of the whole study: Peripheral blood samples were taken at the time of initial diagnosis, prior to any treatment. To identify distinguishing TCR V-J signatures, a discovery cohort of about 100 patients was used, comprising some 45 with Graves' ophthalmopathy and about 59 with stable Graves' hyperthyroidism. Prospective prediction of ophthalmopathy was tested in an independent validation cohort of about 19 hyperthyroidism patients and 15 to 17 patients who later progressed to ophthalmopathy. The approximately 98 discovery patients were randomly divided into training and test sets at a 7:3 ratio. The study also compared thyroid tissue and blood T-cell repertoires from about six Graves' hyperthyroidism patients. After blood sampling, hyperthyroidism patients were treated with methimazole at a starting dose of 30 mg daily, and ophthalmopathy patients were treated with high-dose intravenous methylprednisolone. TCR Vbeta CDR3 sequencing of fewer than 150 peripheral blood samples (approximately 44 ophthalmopathy, over 70 hyperthyroidism and 17 progressor patients) is reported in the paper.

A patient counted as having stable Graves' hyperthyroidism if no progression to ophthalmopathy occurred over 18 months of follow-up. The hyperthyroidism patients were between 18 and 65 years old and newly diagnosed, with a disease duration of less than 2 months. The study excluded patients with uncontrolled infections, other autoimmune diseases, pregnancy or lactation. Diagnoses were based on clinical symptoms, serum thyroxine and TRAb, thyroid ultrasound and orbital computed tomography. PBMCs were isolated from about 10 ml of fresh peripheral blood by Ficoll-Paque density gradient centrifugation. Trizol reagent was used to extract total RNA, and RNA quality was then checked on an Agilent 2100 Bioanalyzer. The germline V gene (reference sequence) supplies CDR1 PRHDT and CDR2 FYEKMQ. Counted from cysteine to phenylalanine, this CDR3 has 17 amino acids. The kept DNA is CDR3 alone, 51 bases in frame from the first base. V is reduced by 2 bases and J by 7 bases, leaving a spacing of 21 bases between them.

The TCR beta CDR3 regions were amplified from the RNA transcripts. The TCR CDR3 was subjected to a first round of RT-PCR using the HTBI primer set and the Qiagen OneStep RT-PCR kit. Libraries were constructed in a second round of multiplex PCR, after which size selection and purification were performed. Libraries were sequenced paired-end with 100 bp reads on an Illumina HiSeq2000. On the authors' methods: SOAPnuke was used to process the raw data, throwing out any read that contained adapters or uncalled bases, had a mean Phred below 15, or lacked an exact constant-primer or identifier match. High-quality paired reads were merged using COPE v1.2.5, and each unique nucleotide sequence was defined as a clonotype. MiTCR v1.1 was used to align the clonotypes against IMGT TRBV, TRBD and TRBJ reference segments. The analysis was restricted to V-J combinations with a frequency above 0.0001, which together covered roughly 99% of the repertoires. The TCS score was defined as F50 (clonal expansion) divided by E x V (chaos), with BLOSUM62-based TCRdist calculated between CDR3 peptides within each V-J. Welch's t-statistics and random forest reduced just over 500 V-J features to roughly 13, which were used in a naive Bayes classifier (R e1071). TCRdb reprocessing: public reads trimmed at Q25 with fastp, clones called with MiXCR, in-frame beta chains kept. Duplicate CDR3 protein sequences are folded into a single record with the most common DNA and genes. TCRdb's processing, not the authors', yielded these V and J calls. For this sample the table gives approximately 590,000 distinct CDR3 sequences, of which around a sixth were detected only once. Under 7.5% of the sample is held by the ten biggest clonotypes.

This clonotype turned up a few times. This receptor's antigen is unknown. The input lacks base qualities; no much larger clone sits a single base away. Study-level results and caveats: During validation, the model predicted progression to ophthalmopathy a median of about 6.5 months ahead of onset, with 60% to 71% sensitivity and less than 85% specificity. Blood samples also contained most of the expanded thyroid clonotypes (frequency above 0.001), which suggests that blood repertoires may reflect thyroid immune responses. No statistical method was used to set the sample size in advance, and investigators knew the group allocation. A 13 V-J signature model separated ophthalmopathy from stable hyperthyroidism, with roughly 88% sensitivity and about 81% specificity in cross-validation and 80%/75% in testing.

This chain is built from TRBV13 and TRBJ2-1; TRBD2 is a possible D gene, resting on 6 matching bases. The sequencing sample was made of blood. This sequence originates from a woman in her twenties or thirties with Graves' hyperthyroidism. The CDR3 reads as follows: CASSLNLGGKGKNEQFF. The bases are TGTGCCAGCAGCTTAAACTTGGGCGGGAAAGGGAAAAATGAGCAGTTCTTC.